Below are 15 T cell receptor beta chains sequenced from a single sample in a study of T cell changes during pregnancy in multiple sclerosis. The protocol was immunoSEQ multiplex PCR, while the TCRdb copy is restricted to in-frame clones and leaves out a portion. The sample shows roughly 39,000 clones, about 90% of them seen only once. Sequenced material: CD4+ T cells from peripheral blood mononuclear cells, taken before pregnancy. These receptors were obtained from a female donor with multiple sclerosis, enrolled in a pregnancy study.

V is TRBV5-6 and J is TRBJ1-6; 7 bases line up with TRBD1. Germline CDR1 SGHDT, CDR2 YYEEEE. V shed 2 bases and J 5 bases; nucleotides not matched to a gene: 1. This CDR3 is 14 amino acids long. The CDR3 here is CASSFGTDNSPLHF. The CDR3 region has the DNA TGTGCCAGCAGCTTCGGGACAGATAATTCACCCCTCCACTTT.

V is TRBV28 and J is TRBJ2-3, with D unclear. The CDR3 runs 11 residues. Per the germline V gene, CDR1 is MDHEN and CDR2 is SYDVKM. Trimming took 6 bases from V and 3 from J, leaving 4 bases between them. The CDR3 DNA follows: TGTGCCAGCAGCCGTACAGATACGCAGTATTTT. Residues: CASSRTDTQYF.

The chain recombines TRBV7-8 with TRBJ2-1, with a tentative D call TRBD1 (6 bases). Per germline, CDR1 SGHVS and CDR2 FQNEAQ. Trimming shortened V by 1 base and J by 8 bases, and 15 bases separated the two germline ends. The CDR3 loop spans 15 amino acids. The CDR3 protein is CASSLGLRGTHEQFF. DNA of the CDR3: TGTGCCAGCAGCTTAGGCTTGAGGGGGACCCATGAGCAGTTCTTC.

This clone appeared once. The chain recombines TRBV19 with TRBJ2-5; D may be TRBD2 (5 bases). From germline, CDR1 is LNHDA and CDR2 SQIVND (reference sequence). Trimming took off 5 bases at V and 1 base at J, with 14 bases between the two ends. The CDR3 length is 15 residues. This CDR3 is CASSLSALGQETQYF. The DNA for the CDR3 is TGTGCCAGTAGTCTCAGCGCACTAGGCCAAGAGACCCAGTACTTC.

The chain employs TRBV7-6 and TRBJ2-5; weak D call: TRBD1 (5 bases). The CDR3 is 14 residues long. CDR1 and CDR2 from the germline V gene are SGHVS and FNYEAQ. V lost 4 bases and J lost 5, with 14 bases in between. The CDR3 spells CASSSYSKGETQYF. CDR3 coding DNA: TGTGCCAGCAGCTCTTATAGTAAGGGGGAGACCCAGTACTTC.

This chain joins TRBV14 and TRBJ2-7, with 7 bases aligning to TRBD1. From germline, CDR1 is SGHDN and CDR2 FVKESK. The V segment lost 0 bases and the J segment 3 bases; nucleotides outside the gene matches: 2. This CDR3 has 14 residues. In nucleotides, the CDR3 is TGTGCCAGCAGCCAAGAGGACAGGTACTACGAGCAGTACTTC. Encoded protein: CASSQEDRYYEQYF.

This chain uses TRBV28 with TRBJ2-7; no clear D gene. Germline CDR1 is MDHEN and CDR2 is SYDVKM. The CDR3 contains 11 residues. With 8 bases removed from V and 3 bases from J, the gap between germline ends came to 8 bases. CDR3 in amino acids: CASYSGYEQYF. The CDR3 coding sequence is TGTGCCAGCTATTCCGGCTACGAGCAGTACTTC.

Here the CDR3 reads CASSLMGLAVQETQYF. The CDR3 coding sequence is TGCGCCAGCAGCTTGATGGGACTAGCGGTACAAGAGACCCAGTACTTC. The J gene is TRBJ2-5, the V gene TRBV5-1; 11 positions match TRBD2. The germline V gene encodes CDR1 SGHRS and CDR2 YFSETQ. This CDR3 comprises 16 residues. Trimming removed 1 base from V and 2 bases from J; junction bases left unmatched: 4.

This chain uses TRBV7-2 with TRBJ1-4; D is unclear. The CDR3 runs 14 residues. Per germline, CDR1 SGHTA and CDR2 FQGNSA. Trimming removed 1 base from V and 3 bases from J, with 6 bases in between. The CDR3 loop reads CASSLGGSNEKLFF. The CDR3 DNA reads as TGTGCCAGCAGCTTAGGAGGGTCTAATGAAAAACTGTTTTTT.

The V gene is TRBV30, the J gene TRBJ1-1; D is ambiguous. The ends were cut back, 0 bases at V and 10 bases at J, with 12 bases in the middle. Germline CDR1 reads GTSNPN; CDR2 reads SVGIG (reference sequence). The CDR3 covers 12 residues. The CDR3 is CAWSVLLPRAFF. Written as DNA, the CDR3 is TGTGCCTGGAGTGTACTATTACCGCGAGCTTTCTTT.

This chain uses TRBV7-8 with TRBJ2-5; a possible D gene is TRBD1 (6 bases). Trimming removed 5 bases at V and 9 bases at J, with 19 bases between. CDR1 and CDR2 (germline): SGHVS, FQNEAQ. This CDR3 has 14 residues. DNA for the CDR3: TGTGCCAGCAGCCCAATTGGGGGCAAAGGGCCCCAGTACTTC. Amino acid sequence: CASSPIGGKGPQYF.

The CDR3 DNA is TGTGCCAGCAGTTACGGGGCGAGGTTAGGAGAGACCCAGTACTTC. It codes for CASSYGARLGETQYF. This chain joins TRBV6-5 and TRBJ2-5, with D possibly matching TRBD1 (5 bases). The CDR3 is 15 amino acids. V was pared by 2 bases and J by 4 bases, with 14 bases between. Germline CDR1 is MNHEY and CDR2 is SVGAGI.

The chain has TRBV19 and TRBJ1-5; 7 bases are shared with TRBD1. CDR1 is LNHDA, CDR2 SQIVND, per germline (reference sequence). The CDR3 sequence is 16 residues long. Germline trimming cut 8 bases from V and 6 bases from J; bases unmatched to any gene: 16. The CDR3 sequence is CASLATGTALSQPQHF. The DNA for the CDR3 is TGTGCCAGTCTTGCAACCGGGACAGCCTTAAGTCAGCCCCAGCATTTT.

The chain couples TRBV25-1 to TRBJ2-2; weak D call: TRBD1 (5 bases). The ends were cut back, 3 bases at V and 1 base at J, with 12 bases in the middle. There are 16 residues in the CDR3. Germline CDR1 MGHDK, CDR2 SYGVNS. CDR3 sequence reads: CASSDVGRRNTGELFF. The CDR3 DNA is TGTGCCAGCAGTGATGTGGGGCGACGGAACACCGGGGAGCTGTTTTTT.

This clone occurred a few times. The chain has TRBV2 and TRBJ1-1, with a possible D match to TRBD1 (6 bases). V lost 7 bases and J 11 bases, leaving 20 bases between the germline ends. Germline CDR1 and CDR2: SNHLY and FYNNEI. CDR3 length: 13 amino acids. The CDR3, as DNA: TGTGCCAGCACTCTAACAGGGACGGGTTTGGCTTTCTTT. As protein: CASTLTGTGLAFF.